This passage covers 25 T cell receptor beta chains from one sample sequenced in a study of blood T cell repertoires in COVID-19. Here immunoSEQ multiplex PCR was the method, and the copy in TCRdb shows in-frame clones only, minus some. The table shows some 400,000 clones, with about nine tenths occurring only once. Sample: PBMCs or T cells enriched from blood (not recorded which). All receptors come from a woman aged 30 to 39 who had recovered from COVID-19.

The chain has TRBV7-2 and TRBJ2-7; 7 bases agree with TRBD2. The CDR3 is made up of 15 amino acids. Trimming cost V 6 bases and J 0 bases; bases outside gene matches: 8. Germline-derived CDR1 and CDR2 are SGHTA and FQGNSA. In nucleotides, the CDR3 is TGTGCCAGCAGGCGGGGGAGACAGACCTCCTACGAGCAGTACTTC. Amino acids: CASRRGRQTSYEQYF.

This clone was detected only once. J is TRBJ1-2 and V is TRBV19; the D gene is possibly TRBD1 (6 bases). The CDR3 has 15 amino acids. CDR1 and CDR2 from the germline V gene are LNHDA and SQIVND (reference sequence). Trimming took off 1 base at V and 6 bases at J, with 15 bases between the two ends. Here the CDR3 reads CASSIALQGINGYTF. The DNA of the CDR3 is TGTGCCAGTAGTATAGCACTACAGGGTATTAATGGCTACACCTTC.

This rearrangement joins TRBV5-8 to TRBJ2-7, with D perhaps TRBD1 (5 bases). The CDR3 totals 18 residues. CDR1 is SGHTS, CDR2 YDEGEE, per germline. V gave up 4 bases and J gave up 3 bases, with 26 bases separating them. CDR3 nucleotides: TGTGCCAGCAGCCCGTTGTGGGGCAGCTCGCCTCCAGACTACGAGCAGTACTTC. Protein: CASSPLWGSSPPDYEQYF. The full variable domain, completed using reference TRBV5-8 and TRBJ2-7, is EAGVTQSPTHLIKTRGQQATLRCSPISGHTSVYWYQQALGLGLQFLLWYDEGEERNRGNFPPRFSGRQFPNYSSELNVNALELEDSALYLCASSPLWGSSPPDYEQYFGPGTRLTVT.

The chain combines TRBV7-2 with TRBJ2-3, with D possibly matching TRBD1 (6 bases). The germline gives CDR1 SGHTA, CDR2 FQGNSA. Trimming shortened V by 5 bases and J by 0 bases, and 15 bases separated the two germline ends. CDR3 size: 16 residues. The CDR3 loop is CASSGRDKGSTDTQYF. The CDR3 DNA sequence: TGTGCCAGCAGCGGAAGGGACAAGGGCAGCACAGATACGCAGTATTTT.

This sequence joins TRBV19 and TRBJ2-1; unclear D gene. The CDR3 is made up of 13 amino acids. From germline, CDR1 is LNHDA and CDR2 SQIVND (reference sequence). V was cut by 3 bases and J by 5 bases, with 8 bases left in between. CDR3 in amino acids: CASSIPSNNEQFF. CDR3 nucleotides: TGTGCCAGTAGTATCCCGTCTAACAATGAGCAGTTCTTC.

This chain joins TRBV2 and TRBJ1-6; 8 bases match TRBD1. With 10 bases clipped from V and 7 bases from J, the junction kept 12 bases outside the gene matches. This CDR3 comprises 15 residues. Germline-derived CDR1 and CDR2 are SNHLY and FYNNEI. The CDR3 nucleotides read TGTGCCATTACCCAGGGGGCGGGAGCAAATTCACCCCTCCACTTT. Encoded protein: CAITQGAGANSPLHF.

The rearrangement joins TRBV18 to TRBJ2-5, with TRBD2 matching over 13 bases. Germline loops: CDR1 KGHSH, CDR2 LQKENI. There are 16 residues in the CDR3. V was clipped by 3 bases and J by 8 bases; unmatched bases: 9. Here the CDR3 DNA reads TGTGCCAGCTCACCGGAACTAGCGGGAGGGACGGGAACCCAGTACTTC. Amino acids: CASSPELAGGTGTQYF.

The rearrangement uses TRBV5-6 and TRBJ2-7, with TRBD2 matching 12 bases. Germline lookup yields CDR1 SGHDT and CDR2 YYEEEE. The ends lost 3 bases at V and 4 bases at J; junction bases unmatched: 5. The CDR3 extends over 15 amino acids. CDR3 DNA: TGTGCCAGCAGCTGGAAGGGACTAGCGGGTTACGAGCAGTACTTC. This sequence encodes CASSWKGLAGYEQYF.

The chain is built from TRBV11-3 and TRBJ2-5; 9 bases are shared with TRBD2. This CDR3 contains 15 residues. Trimming removed 4 bases from V and 1 base from J; junction bases left unmatched: 4. Germline CDR1 SGHNT, CDR2 YENEEA. CDR3 DNA sequence: TGTGCCAGCAGCTCTAGCGGGGAGACCCAAGAGACCCAGTACTTC. Encoded protein: CASSSSGETQETQYF.

This clone occurred a few times. This chain connects TRBV5-1 to TRBJ1-1; 8 bases match TRBD1. The CDR3 loop spans 15 amino acids. Germline V gene data show CDR1 as SGHRS and CDR2 as YFSETQ. V was clipped by 8 bases and J by 1 base; unmatched bases: 10. This CDR3 is CASTDRAGGNTEAFF. In DNA, the CDR3 is TGCGCCAGTACGGACAGGGCAGGCGGGAACACTGAAGCTTTCTTT.

The V gene is TRBV13, the J gene TRBJ2-7; 7 bases agree with TRBD2. With 7 bases clipped from V and 3 bases from J, the junction kept 6 bases outside the gene matches. CDR3 size: 13 residues. Germline CDR1 and CDR2: PRHDT and FYEKMQ (reference sequence). DNA for the CDR3: TGTGCCAGCACCCCTCGGGGGGTCTACGAGCAGTACTTC. Translated, it gives CASTPRGVYEQYF.

The chain joins TRBV28 to TRBJ2-5, with a weak D call TRBD1 (5 bases). Germline CDR1 and CDR2: MDHEN and SYDVKM. The CDR3 covers 12 residues. Trimming cost V 7 bases and J 5 bases, with 11 bases left between them. CDR3 residues: CASNSGLETQYF. In DNA, the CDR3 is TGTGCCAGCAATTCAGGGTTGGAGACCCAGTACTTC.

The chain has TRBV6-5 and TRBJ1-5, with D perhaps matching TRBD1 (6 bases). The CDR3 has 14 amino acids. The ends were cut back, 6 bases at V and 4 bases at J, with 13 bases in the middle. Per the germline V gene, CDR1 is MNHEY and CDR2 is SVGAGI. The CDR3 nucleotides are TGTGCCAGCAGGGACCTACAGGGAAATCAGCCCCAGCATTTT. Encoded protein: CASRDLQGNQPQHF.

The chain carries TRBV7-8 and TRBJ1-1; D remains ambiguous. The CDR3 covers 11 residues. Germline-derived CDR1 and CDR2 are SGHVS and FQNEAQ. V was cut by 1 base and J by 10 bases, with 7 bases left in between. CDR3 region: CASSLGSGAFF. The CDR3 coding sequence is TGTGCCAGCAGCTTAGGGTCCGGAGCTTTCTTT. The full variable domain, with the rest looked up from reference TRBV7-8 and TRBJ1-1, is GAGVSQSPRYKVAKRGQDVALRCDPISGHVSLFWYQQALGQGPEFLTYFQNEAQLDKSGLPSDRFFAERPEGSVSTLKIQRTQQEDSAVYLCASSLGSGAFFGQGTRLTVV.

The chain has TRBV4-3 and TRBJ1-1; 8 bases are shared with TRBD1. The trim removed 4 bases at V and 5 bases at J, leaving 6 bases unmatched. The length of the CDR3 is 14 residues. CDR1 and CDR2 from the germline V gene are LGHNA and YSLEER. CDR3 nucleotide sequence: TGCGCCAGCAGCCTACTGACAGGGGAAACTGAAGCTTTCTTT. This sequence encodes CASSLLTGETEAFF.

This chain links TRBV19 with TRBJ1-5; D may be TRBD1 (6 bases). Germline V gene data show CDR1 as LNHDA and CDR2 as SQIVND (reference sequence). The V gene lost 5 bases and the J gene lost 2 bases, with 16 bases spanning the gap. The CDR3 loop spans 16 amino acids. CDR3 sequence (DNA): TGTGCCAGTAGTGGGGACAATACTAGCGGCAATCAGCCCCAGCATTTT. Translating gives CASSGDNTSGNQPQHF.

The chain employs TRBV28 and TRBJ1-1, with TRBD1 identical over 7 bases. Germline V gene sequence: CDR1 MDHEN, CDR2 SYDVKM. The CDR3 is 14 amino acids. V lost 6 bases to trimming and J lost 1 base; unmatched junction nucleotides: 5. This CDR3 is CASRTGTANTEAFF. In DNA, the CDR3 is TGTGCCAGCAGGACCGGGACAGCGAACACTGAAGCTTTCTTT. Complete variable domain (other parts from reference TRBV28 and TRBJ1-1): DVKVTQSSRYLVKRTGEKVFLECVQDMDHENMFWYRQDPGLGLRLIYFSYDVKMKEKGDIPEGYSVSREKKERFSLILESASTNQTSMYLCASRTGTANTEAFFGQGTRLTVV.

The V gene is TRBV10-3, the J gene TRBJ1-5; D may be TRBD1 (6 bases). The CDR3 is made up of 17 amino acids. V was shortened by 2 bases and J by 0 bases, with 14 bases between the two germline ends. Germline CDR1 is ENHRY and CDR2 is SYGVKD. CDR3 nucleotide sequence: TGTGCCATCAGTGAGGGAGTCAGGGGTTATAGCAATCAGCCCCAGCATTTT. It codes for CAISEGVRGYSNQPQHF.

This clone has just one count. The chain recombines TRBV12-3 or TRBV12-4 with TRBJ2-7; D is perhaps TRBD2 (5 bases). Trimming stripped 5 bases from V and 5 bases from J, with 13 bases between. The CDR3 runs 13 residues. CDR3 coding DNA: TGTGCCAGCAGTCCTAGCTTACTCCACGAGCAGTACTTC. Amino acid sequence: CASSPSLLHEQYF.

This clone has only a few counts. The chain joins TRBV10-3 to TRBJ2-2, with 9 bases fitting TRBD2. CDR3 length: 13 residues. V dropped 11 bases and J dropped 5; count of bases not matched to a gene: 6. Germline V gene data show CDR1 as ENHRY and CDR2 as SYGVKD. The CDR3 nucleotides read TGTGCCGTCGCGGGGGGGCGGACCGGGGAGCTGTTTTTT. Protein: CAVAGGRTGELFF.

The chain couples TRBV7-2 to TRBJ2-7; possibly TRBD2 for D (5 bases). Germline loops: CDR1 SGHTA, CDR2 FQGNSA. V lost 6 bases and J 5 bases, leaving 20 bases between the germline ends. The CDR3 loop spans 15 amino acids. The CDR3, as DNA: TGTGCCAGCAGTCTCTGGACCCCTGGAGGCGACGAGCAGTACTTC. It codes for CASSLWTPGGDEQYF.

The chain employs TRBV7-9 and TRBJ2-1; the match to TRBD2 covers 15 bases. Germline V gives CDR1 SEHNR, CDR2 FQNEAQ (reference sequence). The CDR3 covers 17 residues. J gave up 3 bases and V 5 bases, and 5 bases lay outside the gene matches. CDR3 coding DNA: TGTGCCAGCAGCCCGGGACTAGCGGGAGGACACTACAATGAGCAGTTCTTC. This gives the protein CASSPGLAGGHYNEQFF.

The gene calls are TRBV27 and TRBJ2-7, with TRBD2 matching 7 bases. The V gene's germline CDR1 is MNHEY and CDR2 SMNVEV (reference sequence). The CDR3 consists of 16 residues. V was clipped by 5 bases and J by 2 bases; unmatched bases: 12. The CDR3 reads CASSPQSLADTYEQYF. The CDR3 DNA reads as TGTGCCAGCAGTCCCCAGAGCCTAGCGGATACCTACGAGCAGTACTTC.

V and J are TRBV28 and TRBJ2-1, with D perhaps matching TRBD1 (5 bases). This CDR3 spans 18 amino acids. With 7 bases removed from V and 5 bases from J, the gap between germline ends came to 27 bases. The germline CDR1 and CDR2 sequences are MDHEN and SYDVKM. The CDR3 bases are TGTGCCAGCACCCCTTTTGCCCCCGGCAGGGCTTCCAACAATGAGCAGTTCTTC. Translated, it gives CASTPFAPGRASNNEQFF.

This clone was seen more than once but under ten times. The chain carries TRBV12-5 and TRBJ2-7, with D unresolved. This CDR3 region has 13 residues. Germline CDR1 reads LGHNT; CDR2 reads FRNRAP. Trimming took 6 bases from V and 0 from J, leaving 9 bases between them. The CDR3, as DNA: TGTGCTAGTGGGTACGAGGACTCCTACGAGCAGTACTTC. Encoded protein: CASGYEDSYEQYF.